This T cell receptor beta chain was observed in a study of T cells in Graves' hyperthyroidism and ophthalmopathy. Over 9 ml of fresh peripheral blood supplied the PBMCs. TCR beta CDR3 region amplification was performed from RNA transcripts. A set of HTBI primers served as the primers for a first-round RT-PCR of the TCR CDR3. TCRdb re-called the multiplex PCR reads with MiXCR, one entry per CDR3 protein. In the table there are more than 500,000 distinct CDR3 sequences, about 16% of which are singletons. V was clipped by 7 bases and J by 7 bases; unmatched bases: 8. Per germline, CDR1 SQVTM and CDR2 ANQGSEA. The CDR3 is 13 residues long.

The specimen sequenced was blood. This sequence was found in a woman aged 30 to 39 with Graves' hyperthyroidism. The chain combines TRBV29-1 with TRBJ2-1, with TRBD2 identical over 9 bases. CDR3 nucleotides: TGCAGCGCGGGACTAGCCGCAAATAATGAGCAGTTCTTC. Protein sequence: CSAGLAANNEQFF.